This T cell receptor beta chain stems from a study of somatic mutations in cytotoxic T cells in rheumatoid arthritis. Study-level background: Blood (about 31 ml EDTA) from each patient was taken right after diagnosis, before any treatment. At nearly 100% purity, some V beta antibody-stained T-cell populations were flow-sorted, and these included V beta1+ cells that were sequenced for TCRB.

Data came from immunoSEQ multiplex PCR; TCRdb stores just in-frame clones and leaves some out. The sample lists about 16,000 clones, about four fifths occurring once. Trimming at V came to 7 bases and at J to 6 bases, leaving 9 bases not matched to a gene. The CDR3 runs to 14 residues. Germline V gene lookup returns CDR1 SQVTM and CDR2 ANQGSEA. General study points: Of the expanded CD8+ clones, the antigen targets were not known.

A note on this clone: No antigen is known for it.

The J gene is TRBJ2-2, the V gene TRBV29-1; 9 bases map to TRBD1. The TCR sequence derives from an adult with rheumatoid arthritis. Sample: CD8+ T cells sorted from blood. This CDR3 is CSGMGTGRAGELFF. The CDR3 DNA reads TGCAGCGGGATGGGGACAGGGAGGGCCGGGGAGCTGTTTTTT.